This T cell receptor (beta chain) was sequenced during a study of T cells in Graves' hyperthyroidism and ophthalmopathy. Study results and caveats: A median around 6.8 months before onset, the model predicted ophthalmopathy.

J was trimmed by 4 bases and V by 6 bases; bases with no gene match: 8. Germline values: CDR1 SGHVS, CDR2 FQNEAQ. The CDR3 has 14 residues. RNA transcripts were the template for amplifying TCR beta CDR3 regions. Carried out on the TCR CDR3, a first-round RT-PCR used the HTBI primer set. TCRdb re-derived calls from the multiplex PCR reads in MiXCR, one entry per CDR3 protein. This table has about 560,000 distinct CDR3 sequences, around 42% appearing once. This clonotype was seen at least ten times. Its specificity is unknown. The hyperthyroidism patients had all been newly diagnosed, and their disease duration was under 2 months. Their ages ranged from 18 to 65 years.

This receptor was identified in a young woman with Graves' hyperthyroidism. The sequencing sample was made of peripheral blood or thyroid tissue (not recorded which). The chain links TRBV7-8 to TRBJ2-7; 8 bases are shared with TRBD1. CDR3 region: CASSGQGSGYEQYF. In nucleotides, the CDR3 is TGTGCCAGCAGTGGACAGGGTTCAGGGTACGAGCAGTACTTC.